The 23 T cell receptor beta chains presented below share a single source sample, sequenced in a study of Ad26.COV2.S vaccination and SARS-CoV-2 variants. The treatment here: over 15 received Ad26.COV2.S at low or high dose, single or two shots; roughly five received placebo; per-sample allocation not given. Samples analyzed were those drawn on day 63 after the first vaccine or placebo injection. This table comes from immunoSEQ multiplex PCR, and its TCRdb copy is limited to in-frame clones, with some not included. The sample gives just under 250,000 clones, around 87% of which show up once; about 10% is in the top ten. The starting material was peripheral blood, obtained in a trial of Ad26.COV2.S vaccine versus placebo. These receptors were taken from a person aged 18 to 65 who received the Ad26.COV2.S COVID-19 vaccine or a placebo.

This chain connects TRBV2 to TRBJ1-5; TRBD1 agrees at 10 bases. V lost 2 bases, J lost 7 bases, and 2 bases stayed unmatched. The CDR3 contains 14 residues. Germline V gives CDR1 SNHLY, CDR2 FYNNEI. The CDR3 nucleotides read TGTGCCAGCAGTGAAAGGGACAGGGGCCAGCCCCAGCATTTT. The encoded protein is CASSERDRGQPQHF.

The chain joins TRBV30 to TRBJ2-7; 11 bases are a match to TRBD1. In germline, CDR1 is GTSNPN, CDR2 SVGIG (reference sequence). The CDR3 has 15 residues. The V segment lost 2 bases and the J segment 0 bases; nucleotides outside the gene matches: 3. Written as DNA, the CDR3 is TGTGCCTGGAGTCTCGGGACAGGGGGCTCCTACGAGCAGTACTTC. Its protein is CAWSLGTGGSYEQYF.

The chain links TRBV5-1 to TRBJ1-6; unclear D gene. CDR3 length: 14 residues. V lost 0 bases, J lost 5 bases, and 6 bases lay in between. The germline CDR1 and CDR2 sequences are SGHRS and YFSETQ. The CDR3 here is CASSLGPDNSPLHF. In DNA form, the CDR3 reads TGCGCCAGCAGCTTGGGGCCGGATAATTCACCCCTCCACTTT.

This clone was picked up one time. This sequence joins TRBV29-1 and TRBJ2-5, with 11 bases matching TRBD1. This CDR3 region has 13 residues. J lost 4 bases, V lost 8 bases, and 6 bases had no gene match. Germline V gene lookup returns CDR1 SQVTM and CDR2 ANQGSEA. The CDR3 DNA is TGCAGCTTGAGGGGACAGGGGGGAGAGACCCAGTACTTC. Its translation: CSLRGQGGETQYF.

V gene TRBV10-2 combines with J gene TRBJ2-7; D is unresolved. The CDR3 covers 12 residues. V dropped 6 bases and J dropped 2 bases, with 8 bases sitting between them. Per germline, CDR1 WSHSY and CDR2 SAAADI. CDR3 in DNA: TGCGCCAGCAGGGCCCTCCCCTACGAGCAGTACTTC. It specifies CASRALPYEQYF.

V gene TRBV6-2 or TRBV6-3 combines with J gene TRBJ2-1; 13 bases map to TRBD2. This CDR3 is built from 16 residues. Germline V gene data show CDR1 as MNHEY and CDR2 as SVGEGT. V was clipped by 4 bases and J by 7 bases; unmatched bases: 7. The CDR3 loop is CASSFLLAGGRNEQFF. DNA for the CDR3: TGTGCCAGCAGTTTCTTACTAGCGGGAGGGAGAAATGAGCAGTTCTTC.

A single count supports this clone. CDR3 DNA sequence: TGTGCCAGCAGCTCAACCAGGGGCTTGGACACCATATATTTT. Translated, it gives CASSSTRGLDTIYF. This rearrangement joins TRBV6-6 to TRBJ1-3; weak D call: TRBD1 (6 bases). Trimming stripped 6 bases from V and 8 bases from J, with 17 bases between. The CDR3 extends over 14 amino acids. Germline V gene data show CDR1 as MNHNY and CDR2 as SVGAGI (reference sequence).

The chain couples TRBV4-1 to TRBJ1-2; D ambiguous. Germline loops: CDR1 MGHRA, CDR2 YSYEKL. There are 13 residues in the CDR3. V gave up 1 base and J gave up 4 bases, with 7 bases separating them. CDR3 in amino acids: CASSQANFYGYTF. In nucleotides, the CDR3 is TGCGCCAGCAGCCAAGCAAACTTCTATGGCTACACCTTC.

V and J are TRBV6-4 and TRBJ2-7, with a weak D call TRBD1 (6 bases). Germline CDR1 is MRHNA and CDR2 is SNTAGT. The CDR3 consists of 17 residues. Trimming stripped 0 bases from V and 2 bases from J, with 17 bases between. CDR3 in amino acids: CASSDSLRQGHPYEQYF. The CDR3 DNA follows: TGTGCCAGCAGTGACTCTTTGAGGCAGGGGCATCCCTACGAGCAGTACTTC.

V and J are TRBV3-1 (or the pseudogene TRBV3-2) and TRBJ2-1; 10 bases align to TRBD2. Germline trimming cut 0 bases from V and 12 bases from J; bases unmatched to any gene: 11. In germline, CDR1 is LGHDT, CDR2 YNNKEL (reference sequence). There are 16 residues in the CDR3. DNA for the CDR3: TGTGCCAGCAGCCAAGATGTCAGCGGGGGGGCGGGCCGGCAGTTCTTC. This gives the protein CASSQDVSGGAGRQFF.

V is TRBV5-1 and J is TRBJ2-5; 8 nucleotides align to TRBD1. Germline V lookup: CDR1 SGHRS, CDR2 YFSETQ. Trimming removed 1 base from V and 4 bases from J; junction bases left unmatched: 6. The CDR3 consists of 15 residues. The CDR3 DNA is TGCGCCAGCAGCTTGTGGTCAGGGGGCACAGAGACCCAGTACTTC. Translating gives CASSLWSGGTETQYF. Full variable domain (remainder filled in from reference TRBV5-1 and TRBJ2-5): KAGVTQTPRYLIKTRGQQVTLSCSPISGHRSVSWYQQTPGQGLQFLFEYFSETQRNKGNFPGRFSGRQFSNSRSEMNVSTLELGDSALYLCASSLWSGGTETQYFGPGTRLLVL.

V usage is TRBV27 and J usage is TRBJ2-2, with TRBD1 identical over 7 bases. The V gene end was trimmed by 0 bases and the J gene end by 2 bases; junction bases not matched to a gene: 3. The CDR3 runs 16 residues. From germline, CDR1 is MNHEY and CDR2 SMNVEV (reference sequence). The CDR3 region is CASSLSWDRNTGELFF. The CDR3 DNA follows: TGTGCCAGCAGTTTATCTTGGGACAGAAACACCGGGGAGCTGTTTTTT.

This clone has a single count. The CDR3: CASSPQGQALGGYTF. The CDR3 DNA reads as TGTGCCAGCAGCCCCCAAGGACAGGCCCTTGGGGGCTACACCTTC. The V call is TRBV7-9, the J call TRBJ1-2; 7 bases are a match to TRBD1. With 5 bases clipped from V and 8 bases from J, the junction kept 14 bases outside the gene matches. The CDR3 consists of 15 residues. CDR1 and CDR2 (germline): SEHNR, FQNEAQ (reference sequence). Using reference TRBV7-9 and TRBJ1-2 for the parts outside the CDR3, the full variable domain is DTGVSQNPRHKITKRGQNVTFRCDPISEHNRLYWYRQTLGQGPEFLTYFQNEAQLEKSRLLSDRFSAERPKGSFSTLEIQRTEQGDSAMYLCASSPQGQALGGYTFGSGTRLTVV.

The genes are TRBV5-4 and TRBJ2-2; TRBD2 aligns across 7 bases. Germline CDR1 and CDR2: SGHNT and YYREEE (reference sequence). Trimming at V came to 0 bases and at J to 4 bases, leaving 6 bases not matched to a gene. CDR3 length: 16 amino acids. The CDR3, as DNA: TGTGCCAGCAGCTTGGGATCGGGACTAACCACCGGGGAGCTGTTTTTT. Its protein product is CASSLGSGLTTGELFF. Based on the CDR3 plus reference TRBV5-4 and TRBJ2-2, the full variable domain is ETGVTQSPTHLIKTRGQQVTLRCSSQSGHNTVSWYQQALGQGPQFIFQYYREEENGRGNFPPRFSGLQFPNYSSELNVNALELDDSALYLCASSLGSGLTTGELFFGEGSRLTVL.

The rearrangement uses TRBV30 and TRBJ1-1, with 9 positions matching TRBD1. V was clipped by 4 bases and J by 1 base; unmatched bases: 7. This CDR3 has 15 amino acids. Germline-derived CDR1 and CDR2 are GTSNPN and SVGIG (reference sequence). CDR3 amino acids: CAWTGQGTSNTEAFF. DNA for the CDR3: TGTGCCTGGACCGGACAGGGGACATCGAACACTGAAGCTTTCTTT.

This chain connects TRBV6-2 or TRBV6-3 to TRBJ1-5; no clear D. The germline CDR1 and CDR2 sequences are MNHEY and SVGEGT. The V end lost 2 bases, the J end lost 0 bases, and 11 bases lay between the germline ends. The CDR3 totals 16 residues. The DNA for the CDR3 is TGTGCCAGCAGTTACGAAAGTGCAAGTAGCAATCAGCCCCAGCATTTT. Translating gives CASSYESASSNQPQHF.

A single count supports this clone. The chain uses TRBV18 and TRBJ2-3; D is possibly TRBD1 (6 bases). CDR1 is KGHSH, CDR2 LQKENI, per germline. Trimming took 6 bases from V and 0 from J, leaving 16 bases between them. The CDR3 sequence is 16 residues long. CDR3 in amino acids: CASSPQGRPSTDTQYF. For the CDR3, the DNA is TGTGCCAGCTCCCCTCAGGGGAGACCAAGCACAGATACGCAGTATTTT.

The V and J genes are TRBV7-8 and TRBJ2-2; 7 bases are a match to TRBD1. Germline V gene data show CDR1 as SGHVS and CDR2 as FQNEAQ. The CDR3 totals 14 residues. J gave up 0 bases and V 7 bases, and 2 bases lay outside the gene matches. The CDR3 DNA sequence: TGTGCCAGCAAGGGACAGTCGAACACCGGGGAGCTGTTTTTT. Translated, it gives CASKGQSNTGELFF.

This clone was recorded at least ten times. The rearrangement joins TRBV6-5 to TRBJ1-2; TRBD1 matches at 7 bases. The V and J ends lost 7 bases and 0 bases, in that order; junction bases with no gene match: 8. The germline V gene encodes CDR1 MNHEY and CDR2 SVGAGI. CDR3 length: 15 residues. CDR3 DNA sequence: TGTGCCAGCAAGCCCCCGGGACAGACTAACTATGGCTACACCTTC. Residues: CASKPPGQTNYGYTF.

The chain employs TRBV9 and TRBJ2-5; 9 bases match TRBD2. This CDR3 has 15 residues. After removal of 4 bases from V and 5 bases from J, the junction contained 9 bases not matched to a gene. In germline, CDR1 is SGDLS, CDR2 YYNGEE. The CDR3 loop is CASSLSTSGGETQYF. DNA for the CDR3: TGTGCCAGCAGCTTATCGACTAGCGGAGGCGAGACCCAGTACTTC. The complete variable domain, with remaining parts taken from reference TRBV9 and TRBJ2-5, reads DSGVTQTPKHLITATGQRVTLRCSPRSGDLSVYWYQQSLDQGLQFLIQYYNGEERAKGNILERFSAQQFPDLHSELNLSSLELGDSALYFCASSLSTSGGETQYFGPGTRLLVL.

The chain recombines TRBV5-8 with TRBJ1-1, with D possibly matching TRBD1 (5 bases). In germline, CDR1 is SGHTS, CDR2 YDEGEE. V was clipped by 0 bases and J by 1 base, with 10 bases between them. This CDR3 contains 15 residues. The CDR3 sequence: CASSLGYQGNTEAFF. The DNA of the CDR3 is TGTGCCAGCAGCTTGGGGTACCAGGGGAACACTGAAGCTTTCTTT.

The chain is built from TRBV6-6 and TRBJ1-4; TRBD1 is a possible D gene (6 bases). The ends were cut back, 4 bases at V and 3 bases at J, with 12 bases in the middle. This CDR3 comprises 15 residues. Germline CDR1 is MNHNY and CDR2 is SVGAGI (reference sequence). The CDR3 region is CASSFTGTPNEKLFF. DNA of the CDR3: TGTGCCAGCAGTTTTACAGGGACTCCTAATGAAAAACTGTTTTTT.

CDR3 region: CASSPRTSGRTDTQYF. The CDR3 nucleotides read TGTGCCAGCAGCCCGCGGACTAGCGGGAGGACAGATACGCAGTATTTT. This chain joins TRBV11-2 and TRBJ2-3; 14 bases line up with TRBD2. V was clipped by 5 bases and J by 3 bases; unmatched bases: 4. The CDR3 is 16 amino acids. Germline CDR1 and CDR2: SGHAT and FQNNGV.